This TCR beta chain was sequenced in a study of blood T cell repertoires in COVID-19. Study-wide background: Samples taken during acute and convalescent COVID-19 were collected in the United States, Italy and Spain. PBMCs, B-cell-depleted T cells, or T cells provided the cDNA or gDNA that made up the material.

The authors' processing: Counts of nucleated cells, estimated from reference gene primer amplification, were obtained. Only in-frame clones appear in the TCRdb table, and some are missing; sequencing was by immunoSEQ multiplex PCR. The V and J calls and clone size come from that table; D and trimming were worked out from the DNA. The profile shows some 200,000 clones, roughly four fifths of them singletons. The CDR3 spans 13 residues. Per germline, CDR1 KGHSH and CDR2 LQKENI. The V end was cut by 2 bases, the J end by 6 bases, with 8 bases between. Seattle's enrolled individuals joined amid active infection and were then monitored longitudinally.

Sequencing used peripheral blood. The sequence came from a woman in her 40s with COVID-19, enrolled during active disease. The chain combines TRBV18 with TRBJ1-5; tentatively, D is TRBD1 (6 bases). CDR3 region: CASSPDRSQPQHF. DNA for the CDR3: TGTGCCAGCTCACCAGACAGGAGTCAGCCCCAGCATTTT.